The TCR beta chain under discussion was sequenced for a study of blood T cell repertoires in COVID-19. The table came from immunoSEQ multiplex PCR; TCRdb's copy has only in-frame clones and leaves some out. The sample has roughly 500,000 clones, roughly 88% seen once. Self-reported history from a screening survey and questionnaire set each donor's cohort. The CDR3 contains 14 residues. Trimming shortened V by 1 base and J by 5 bases, and 6 bases separated the two germline ends. Germline values: CDR1 SGHNT, CDR2 YENEEA. The sample comprised PBMCs or T cells enriched from blood (not recorded which). This receptor was identified in a woman aged 40 to 49 who had recovered from COVID-19. The rearrangement links TRBV11-3 to TRBJ1-6; D might be TRBD1 (5 bases). CDR3 nucleotide sequence: TGTGCCAGCAGCTTAGCAGGGAATAATTCACCCCTCCACTTT. It is translated as CASSLAGNNSPLHF.